A selection of T cell receptor beta chains follows, all from one sample in a study of Graves' ophthalmopathy and Graves' hyperthyroidism. Using its own MiXCR run on the multiplex PCR reads, TCRdb lists one record per CDR3 protein. Counted here are more than 550,000 distinct CDR3 sequences, over 40% occurring once; the ten biggest clones make up roughly 3.5%. Material for sequencing was peripheral blood. The receptors shown here come from an adult man with Graves' ophthalmopathy. The CDR3 runs from the conserved cysteine through the conserved F or W. The order of the fields is clone size, V gene, D gene, J gene, CDR3 protein, CDR3 DNA. The D gene is left open where the match is weak. Clone size appears in some rows only: once, few, many, or a class for an expanded clone.

>.|TRBV14|.|TRBJ1-4
CASSQDITDATNEKLFF
TGTGCCAGCAGCCAAGATATAACGGATGCAACTAATGAAAAACTGTTTTTT
>many|TRBV29-1|TRBD2|TRBJ2-7
CSIGGDPSYEQYF
TGCAGCATTGGGGGGGACCCATCCTACGAGCAGTACTTC
>.|TRBV6-5|.|TRBJ2-7
CASSNWFYEQYF
TGTGCCAGCAGTAACTGGTTCTACGAGCAGTACTTC
>many|TRBV29-1|.|TRBJ2-5
CSVRDGETQYF
TGCAGCGTTCGGGACGGAGAGACCCAGTACTTC
>many|TRBV7-9|.|TRBJ1-1
CASSYPMNTEAFF
TGTGCCAGCAGCTATCCGATGAACACTGAAGCTTTCTTT
>.|TRBV29-1|.|TRBJ2-6
CSVRGRMNTEAF
TGCAGCGTGAGGGGCAGGATGAACACTGAAGCTTTC
>.|TRBV12-3/TRBV12-4|.|TRBJ1-5
CASSFALSSQPQHF
TGTGCCAGCAGTTTTGCACTGAGCAGTCAGCCCCAGCATTTT
>.|TRBV5-1|TRBD1|TRBJ1-1
CASSYGTGEGAFF
TGCGCCAGCAGCTACGGGACAGGAGAGGGAGCTTTCTTT
>.|TRBV7-8|TRBD2|TRBJ2-5
CASRRTSGIKLETQYF
TGTGCCAGCAGACGGACTAGCGGGATAAAACTAGAGACCCAGTACTTC
>many|TRBV5-1|.|TRBJ2-6
CASSLGGTGANVLTF
TGTGCCAGCAGCTTGGGGGGAACCGGGGCCAACGTCCTGACTTTC
>many|TRBV10-3|TRBD2|TRBJ2-5
CAISELAGGNQETQYF
TGTGCCATCAGTGAACTAGCGGGAGGCAACCAAGAGACCCAGTACTTC
>.|TRBV29-1|.|TRBJ1-2
CSARRGQAYGYTF
TGCAGTGCTAGGAGGGGACAAGCCTATGGCTACACCTTC
>few|TRBV5-1|.|TRBJ2-5
CASRDPARETQYF
TGCGCCAGCAGGGACCCCGCGAGGGAGACCCAGTACTTC
>.|TRBV20-1|.|TRBJ1-1
CSARDGLGGLTEAFF
TGCAGTGCTAGAGATGGTCTCGGGGGGTTAACTGAGGCTTTCTTT
>few|TRBV25-1|.|TRBJ1-6
CASSQDRTPRGYSPLHF
TGTGCCAGCAGCCAAGACAGGACACCCCGAGGGTATTCACCCCTCCACTTT
>many|TRBV7-8|.|TRBJ2-5
CASSLGTAKETQYF
TGTGCCAGCAGCTTAGGGACAGCGAAAGAGACCCAGTACTTC
>.|TRBV6-4|TRBD2|TRBJ2-7
CASSARDLTAGEHYEQYF
TGTGCCAGCAGTGCTAGAGACCTCACAGCGGGAGAACACTACGAGCAGTACTTC
>few|TRBV7-2|.|TRBJ1-1
CASSFRGRGPARAFF
TGTGCCAGCAGCTTTCGGGGCAGGGGCCCGGCGAGAGCTTTCTTT
>.|TRBV14|TRBD1|TRBJ1-1
CASSPSDRVYTEALF
TGTGCCAGCAGCCCGTCGGACAGGGTTTACACTGAAGCTCTCTTT
>many|TRBV5-1|.|TRBJ1-3
CASSVQGGSGNTIYF
TGCGCCAGCAGCGTACAGGGCGGCTCTGGAAACACCATATATTTT
>many|TRBV2|.|TRBJ1-2
CASNEGNYGYTF
TGTGCCAGCAACGAGGGAAACTATGGCTACACCTTC
>.|TRBV2|.|TRBJ1-4
CASSEAYEQSEKLFF
TGTGCCAGCAGTGAAGCCTACGAGCAGAGTGAAAAACTGTTTTTT
>few|TRBV9|TRBD2|TRBJ2-7
CASSVGLAIPYEQYF
TGTGCCAGCAGCGTCGGACTAGCTATTCCCTACGAGCAGTACTTC
>.|TRBV29-1|.|TRBJ1-3
CSAEGLGNTIYF
TGCAGCGCCGAGGGACTAGGAAACACCATATATTTT
>.|TRBV7-8|.|TRBJ2-5
CASRAGAYQETQYF
TGTGCCAGCAGGGCAGGGGCTTACCAAGAGACCCAGTACTTC
>.|TRBV12-3/TRBV12-4|.|TRBJ2-2
CASSSSRTGELFF
TGTGCCAGCAGTTCGTCTCGGACCGGGGAGCTGTTTTTT
>once|TRBV29-1|.|TRBJ2-7
CSVRQSSYEQYF
TGCAGCGTGAGACAGTCCTCCTACGAGCAGTACTTC
>.|TRBV30|.|TRBJ1-2
CASSHGYGYTF
TGTGCCTCCAGCCATGGCTATGGCTACACCTTC
>many|TRBV10-3|.|TRBJ1-5
CAIRREAGQPQHF
TGTGCCATCAGGCGAGAGGCTGGTCAGCCCCAGCATTTT
>few|TRBV29-1|.|TRBJ2-2
CSARAGGLNTGELFF
TGCAGTGCTAGAGCAGGGGGGCTGAACACCGGGGAGCTGTTTTTT
>many|TRBV7-2|.|TRBJ2-7
CASSLADSYEQYF
TGTGCCAGCAGTTTAGCGGATTCCTACGAGCAGTACTTC
>.|TRBV12-5|.|TRBJ2-2
CASGLRLTAGELFF
TGTGCTAGTGGTTTGAGGCTTACGGCCGGGGAGCTGTTTTTT
>many|TRBV9|TRBD1|TRBJ1-1
CASSERDSLEAFF
TGTGCCAGCAGCGAAAGGGACAGCCTCGAAGCTTTCTTT